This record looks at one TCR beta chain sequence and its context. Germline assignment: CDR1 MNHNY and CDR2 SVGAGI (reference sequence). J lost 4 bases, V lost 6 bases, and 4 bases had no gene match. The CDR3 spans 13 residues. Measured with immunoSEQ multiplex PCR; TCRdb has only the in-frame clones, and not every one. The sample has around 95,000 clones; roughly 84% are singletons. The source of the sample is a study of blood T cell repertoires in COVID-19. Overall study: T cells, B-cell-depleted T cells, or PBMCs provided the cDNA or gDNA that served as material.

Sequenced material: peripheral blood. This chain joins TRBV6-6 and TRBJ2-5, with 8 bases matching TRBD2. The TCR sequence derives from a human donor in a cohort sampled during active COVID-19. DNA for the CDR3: TGTGCCAGCAGCCTACGGGGGGGAGAGACCCAGTACTTC. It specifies CASSLRGGETQYF.